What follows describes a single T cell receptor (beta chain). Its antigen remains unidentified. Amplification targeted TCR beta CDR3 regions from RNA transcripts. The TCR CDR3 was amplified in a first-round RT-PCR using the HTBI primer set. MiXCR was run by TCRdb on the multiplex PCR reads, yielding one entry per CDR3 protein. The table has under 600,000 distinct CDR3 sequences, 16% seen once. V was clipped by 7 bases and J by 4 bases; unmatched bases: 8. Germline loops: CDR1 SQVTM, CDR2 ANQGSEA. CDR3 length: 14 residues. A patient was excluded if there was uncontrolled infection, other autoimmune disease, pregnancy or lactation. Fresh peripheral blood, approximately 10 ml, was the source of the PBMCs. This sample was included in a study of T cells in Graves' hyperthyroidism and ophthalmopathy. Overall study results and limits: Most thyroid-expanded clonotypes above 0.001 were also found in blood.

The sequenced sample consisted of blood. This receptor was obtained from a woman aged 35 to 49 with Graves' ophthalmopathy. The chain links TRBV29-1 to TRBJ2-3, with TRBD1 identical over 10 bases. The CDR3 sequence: CSAWDRGRADTQYF. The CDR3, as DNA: TGCAGCGCTTGGGACAGGGGACGGGCAGATACGCAGTATTTT.